This record looks at one T cell receptor beta chain sequence and its context. This receptor's antigen is unknown. Base qualities were left out, and no much larger clone turns up one base away. This sample was taken from a study of a mutant IDH1 vaccine in newly diagnosed glioma (dated by TCRdb to the early 2020s). Background for the entire study: In the chemotherapy-containing groups, vaccination started alongside temozolomide cycles, whereas in patients who had radiotherapy alone it started 4-6 weeks after radiotherapy. Before enrollment, most patients had been given radiochemotherapy with temozolomide as standard therapy, while the rest had received either radiotherapy alone or temozolomide alone. Longitudinal TCRB deep sequencing was done for 25 to 30 treated patients, wherever samples were available for exploratory analyses. Peripheral blood was collected at six visits: V03 (baseline), V05, V07, V10, V12 and V13. The roughly 30 treated patients were 62.5% male and approximately 40% female, with a mean age of around 40 years. Visit V12 was the week-35 safety follow-up and visit V13 was the week-47 end of study. What the work shows at the level of the full study, not this receptor alone: Across multiple MHC alleles, vaccine-induced immune responses were seen in just over 90% of patients. Changes in the top peripheral T cell clonotypes picked up by TCRB sequencing did not appear to be linked to pseudoprogression. It was noted by the authors that analyses of patient blood samples could not be reproduced owing to sample limitations. Selection of PBMC samples for TCRB deep sequencing was based on availability.

Taken from the germline V gene, the CDR1 and CDR2 loops are SGHDT and YYEEEE. V loses 3 bases at its end and J loses 6 bases; junction bases beyond the gene matches: 10. The cysteine opens and the phenylalanine closes a CDR3 of 16 amino acids. The kept DNA is CDR3 alone, 48 bases in frame from the first base. Per the publication, the time point label means: week 35, safety follow-up. A 20-mer mutant IDH1 peptide at 300 micrograms in Montanide made up each vaccine dose, which was injected subcutaneously together with topical imiquimod. Patients were given eight vaccinations, in weeks 1, 3, 5, 7, 11, 15, 19 and 23, which matched visits V03 through V10. Newly diagnosed WHO grade 3 or 4 IDH1-mutant astrocytomas showing loss of nuclear ATRX were present in the donors. The samples were drawn from NOA16, a multicentre, single-arm, open-label phase I trial in Germany that tested a mutant IDH1 peptide vaccine in humans for the first time. The DNeasy Blood and Tissue Kit was used to extract genomic DNA from EDTA blood for TCRB sequencing.

The protocol used for the library was the immunoSEQ multiplex PCR assay. Following the manufacturer's protocol, the hsTCRB Kit was used to amplify rearranged TCR beta chain sequences. Sequencing of TCRB libraries was carried out on an Illumina MiSeq. Per the authors' processing: The proprietary platform of the kit vendor was used for demultiplexing, trimming and gene mapping. The table comes from immuneACCESS by way of TCRdb, which keeps in-frame sequences with V and J called. Part of the clones is missing from these tables; in studies checked, under half for an unresolved V gene and the rest for unknown reasons. V and J calls and clone size come straight from that table; D and trimming were deduced from the DNA. The sample profile shows about 48,000 clones; 76% of them were found once. Approximately 12% of the sample is taken by the ten largest.

Sequencing used PBMCs, obtained from a glioma patient whose treatment included an IDH1 peptide vaccine. The source is a man between 35 and 55 years old with glioma. The receptor chain draws on TRBV5-6 and TRBJ2-1; TRBD2 matches 9 bases in the middle. The DNA reads as follows: TGTGCCAGCAGCTCCCCCCAGCGGGAGGTCCGCAATGAGCAGTTCTTC. This sequence encodes CASSSPQREVRNEQFF.